The T cell receptor beta chain described here comes from a study of shared clonotypes between healthy human individuals. Original analysis: ImmunoSEQ output held junction-only sequences without quality scores, so filtering differed. The repertoire was sequenced with immunoSEQ multiplex PCR; TCRdb's copy has only in-frame clones and lacks some. V and J calls and clone size are those listed in that table; D and trimming were worked out from the DNA. The sample includes 2,500,000 or so clones, roughly 92% of them seen just once. Trimming removed 0 bases from V and 2 bases from J, with 11 bases in between. The germline CDR1 and CDR2 sequences are LGHNA and YNFKEQ. CDR3 size: 16 residues.

This receptor was obtained from a young man in good health. Some clones in this sample may be carry-over from other donors' samples. The sample taken for sequencing was naive CD4+ T cells from PBMCs. Stated subset: CD45RA+ positively selected. The chain has TRBV4-2 and TRBJ1-5; D is undetermined. The CDR3 loop is CASSQEDGKGNQPQHF. The DNA for the CDR3 is TGTGCCAGCAGCCAAGAAGACGGGAAGGGCAATCAGCCCCAGCATTTT.